This is a list of T cell receptor beta chains from one sample in a study of cytomegalovirus exposure and HLA in healthy donors. Clones were sequenced by immunoSEQ multiplex PCR, and TCRdb holds only the in-frame ones, with some missing. The data hold under 150,000 clones, with 60% to 80% observed a single time. The sequenced sample consisted of PBMCs. These receptors all come from a woman in her twenties or thirties in good health and CMV-seronegative. Both conserved end residues are part of each CDR3. A D gene is named only where the DNA matches it firmly. Clone size is not always given. Where it is, it says once, few, many or a class for expanded clones.

v_gene	j_gene	d_gene	abundance	CDR3nt	CDR3aa
TRBV6-1	TRBJ2-7	TRBD2	.	TGTGCCAGCAGGACGGGGGGCTCCTACGAGCAGTACTTC	CASRTGGSYEQYF
TRBV7-2	TRBJ1-1	.	.	TGTGCCAGCAGCAGCGCACTCAGGAACACTGAAGCTTTCTTT	CASSSALRNTEAFF
TRBV7-6	TRBJ2-2	.	.	TGTGCCAGCAGCTCCCAGACAGGGAACACCGGGGAGCTGTTTTTT	CASSSQTGNTGELFF
TRBV4-2	TRBJ1-2	TRBD1	.	TGTGCCAGCAGCCCCGCGGCAGGGACAGGGGGCTACTATGGCTACACCTTC	CASSPAAGTGGYYGYTF
TRBV5-1	TRBJ1-3	TRBD1	few	TGCGCCAGCAGCTACGGACAGGCTGGAAACACCATATATTTT	CASSYGQAGNTIYF
TRBV7-3	TRBJ1-1	TRBD1	.	TGTGCCAGCAGCTCTTCGTCTCACGGGACAGGGGGCGCGGATACTGAAGCTTTCTTT	CASSSSSHGTGGADTEAFF
TRBV5-5	TRBJ1-5	.	.	TGTGCCAGCAGCGTCGGGACATTTGATCAGCCCCAGCATTTT	CASSVGTFDQPQHF
TRBV6-4	TRBJ1-1	.	.	TGTGCCAGCAGTGACTCGACGGAGGGTAACACTGAAGCTTTCTTT	CASSDSTEGNTEAFF
TRBV18	TRBJ1-2	TRBD1	.	TGTGCCAGCTCACCGGGACAGGGAGTCTTCAGCTATGGCTACACCTTC	CASSPGQGVFSYGYTF
TRBV27	TRBJ2-3	TRBD2	.	TGTGCCAGCAGTCTCTTAGCGGGGAGCACAGATACGCAGTATTTT	CASSLLAGSTDTQYF
TRBV6-6	TRBJ2-1	TRBD2	.	TGTGCCAGCAGTTACGGGACTAGCGGGAACAATGAGCAGTTCTTC	CASSYGTSGNNEQFF
TRBV5-4	TRBJ1-1	.	few	TGTGCCAGCAGCTTGAAGAAAGGGGCTGGAGCTGAAGCTTTCTTT	CASSLKKGAGAEAFF
TRBV4-3	TRBJ2-2	.	.	TGCGCCAGCAGCCAAGGGGAGGCCGGGGAGCTGTTTTTT	CASSQGEAGELFF
TRBV11-2	TRBJ1-2	TRBD1	few	TGTGCCAGCAGCGGGCGGCCAGGGGGTGTGGATGGCTACACCTTC	CASSGRPGGVDGYTF
TRBV4-1	TRBJ2-7	.	.	TGCGCCAGCAGCCAAGAGTTGGGCGATAGCTCCTACGAGCAGTACTTC	CASSQELGDSSYEQYF
TRBV5-1	TRBJ2-7	TRBD2	.	TGCGCCAGCAGCTTGGAAGGCAGGGAGGGCGAGCAGTACTTC	CASSLEGREGEQYF
TRBV2	TRBJ2-2	TRBD1	.	TGTGCCAGCAGTCGGGGGGACAGGGGAGCGCCCGGGGAGCTGTTTTTT	CASSRGDRGAPGELFF
TRBV6-1	TRBJ2-7	.	few	TGTGCCAGCAGTGTAACGGGGATAGATGGCGAGCAGTACTTC	CASSVTGIDGEQYF
TRBV4-3	TRBJ1-5	TRBD1	once	TGCGCCAGCAGCCAGGGACAGGGGGGGAAGCCCCAGCATTTT	CASSQGQGGKPQHF
TRBV9	TRBJ1-1	.	.	TGTGCCAGCAGCGTACAGTCGGGGGGCGAAACCACTGAAGCTTTCTTT	CASSVQSGGETTEAFF
TRBV7-6	TRBJ2-7	.	few	TGTGCCAGCAGCTACGGGAATTACTACGAGCAGTACTTC	CASSYGNYYEQYF
TRBV11-1	TRBJ1-2	.	.	TGTGCCAGCAGCTTAGGGGGAGCTGGTGGCTACACCTTC	CASSLGGAGGYTF
TRBV19	TRBJ2-4	.	.	TGTGCCAGTCGCCACGGGAACATTCAGTACTTC	CASRHGNIQYF
TRBV5-4	TRBJ2-7	.	.	TGTGCCAGCAGCCTACAGGGTCCCCTTGGGGAGCAGTACTTC	CASSLQGPLGEQYF
TRBV6-1	TRBJ2-3	TRBD2	few	TGTGCCAGCAGTGTTACAGCGGGGTGGAGCACAGATACGCAGTATTTT	CASSVTAGWSTDTQYF
TRBV6-1	TRBJ2-3	.	.	TGTGCCAGCAGTGAAGATCCAGGGCCTAGCACAGATACGCAGTATTTT	CASSEDPGPSTDTQYF
TRBV15	TRBJ1-5	.	once	TGTGCCACCAGCAGAGTTCCAGGGAGGAGCAATCAGCCCCAGCATTTT	CATSRVPGRSNQPQHF
TRBV27	TRBJ2-1	TRBD1	.	TGTGCCAGCAGTTTCCTGCCGGGACAGATCAATGAGCAGTTCTTC	CASSFLPGQINEQFF
TRBV5-5	TRBJ2-7	TRBD1	.	TGTGCCAGCAGCCGCGGAGGGACAGGGCGCCCCTACGAGCAGTACTTC	CASSRGGTGRPYEQYF
TRBV23-1	TRBJ1-2	.	.	TGCGCCAGCAGTCAATGGCGGAACTATGGCTACACCTTC	CASSQWRNYGYTF
TRBV25-1	TRBJ1-2	TRBD1	.	TGTGCCAGCACCAGGGGGACAGGGCGGGGAGATGGCTACACCTTC	CASTRGTGRGDGYTF
TRBV5-4	TRBJ1-2	TRBD1	.	TGTGCCAGCAGCGTACCCCAGGGGGCGGGGGGCTACACCTTC	CASSVPQGAGGYTF
TRBV19	TRBJ1-1	TRBD1	.	TGTGCCAGTACAAAAAAAGGGACAGTTAACACTGAAGCTTTCTTT	CASTKKGTVNTEAFF
TRBV2	TRBJ1-2	.	.	TGTGCCCGCCGGCGGGCGGCGGGAGCTAACTATGGCTACACCTTC	CARRRAAGANYGYTF
TRBV30	TRBJ1-1	.	few	TGTGCCTGGAGGAGGAACACTGAAGCTTTCTTT	CAWRRNTEAFF
TRBV7-9	TRBJ1-1	.	few	TGTGCCAGCAGCTTATTCGCGGGACGTCCCATGAACACTGAAGCTTTCTTT	CASSLFAGRPMNTEAFF
TRBV27	TRBJ1-5	.	.	TGTGCCAGCAGTTACAAACCGGGTCAGCCCCAGCATTTT	CASSYKPGQPQHF
TRBV2	TRBJ2-5	TRBD2	once	TGTGCCAGCAGTCAACTAGCGGGGGGAGTTCAAGAGACCCAGTACTTC	CASSQLAGGVQETQYF
TRBV7-2	TRBJ2-3	.	few	TGTGCCAGCAGCTTCAGCAGGGAGGGCACAGATACGCAGTATTTT	CASSFSREGTDTQYF
TRBV7-3	TRBJ1-2	.	.	TGTGCCAGCAGCTTAACGCCGGGGGTTGGCTACACCTTC	CASSLTPGVGYTF
TRBV10-3	TRBJ1-1	.	.	TGTGCCAGCGCTTTGAACACTGAAGCTTTCTTT	CASALNTEAFF
TRBV15	TRBJ2-1	TRBD2	.	TGTGCCACCAGCTTGCGGGGGGGCCTAAATGAGCAGTTCTTC	CATSLRGGLNEQFF
TRBV18	TRBJ1-1	TRBD1	.	TGTGCCAGCTCACCACTTAAGGGGGCTACTGAAGCTTTCTTT	CASSPLKGATEAFF
TRBV7-2	TRBJ1-1	TRBD1	.	TGTGCCAGCAGCTGGGCCGGGACAGAACCCAGTGAAGCTTTCTTT	CASSWAGTEPSEAFF
TRBV30	TRBJ1-2	TRBD1	.	TGTGCCTGGAGCACCGGGACAGGGGGCTATGGCTACACCTTC	CAWSTGTGGYGYTF
TRBV25-1	TRBJ1-1	.	few	TGTGCCAGCCGCGTGGGGCGGAACACTGAAGCTTTCTTT	CASRVGRNTEAFF
TRBV30	TRBJ1-4	TRBD1	.	TGTGCCTGGACACAGGGGGCACTTAATGAAAAACTGTTTTTT	CAWTQGALNEKLFF
TRBV25-1	TRBJ1-2	TRBD1	.	TGTGCCAGCAGTGCCACCTCCGGGACAGGGGTGGGGGGCTACACCTTC	CASSATSGTGVGGYTF
TRBV4-2	TRBJ2-1	TRBD2	.	TGTGCCAGCAGCCAAGAAGGACTAGCGGGGTTCGATGAGCAGTTCTTC	CASSQEGLAGFDEQFF
TRBV6-1	TRBJ1-2	TRBD1	.	TGTGCCGCTAGGGACAGGGGCAAAGGTGGCTACACCTTC	CAARDRGKGGYTF
TRBV7-8	TRBJ1-6	.	.	TGTGCCAGCAGCTTAGAACAGGGAGTAGTTAATTCACCCCTCCACTTT	CASSLEQGVVNSPLHF
TRBV7-2	TRBJ2-5	TRBD1	.	TGTGCCAGCAGCTTACTAGGGACAGGTCTACAAGAGACCCAGTACTTC	CASSLLGTGLQETQYF
TRBV9	TRBJ1-2	TRBD1	few	TGTGCCAGCAGCATCGGAGGGACAGGGGGCGGAAGCACCTTC	CASSIGGTGGGSTF
TRBV4-3	TRBJ1-1	.	.	TGCGCCAGCAGCCAAGTTCCTGGGGGGGTTAACACTGAAGCTTTCTTT	CASSQVPGGVNTEAFF
TRBV5-4	TRBJ2-4	TRBD1	.	TGTGCCAGCAGCATCCCGGGACAGGACCTAAACATTCAGTACTTC	CASSIPGQDLNIQYF
TRBV25-1	TRBJ1-2	.	.	TGTGCCAGCAGTGAATTGGGGGGTAACTATGGCTACACCTTC	CASSELGGNYGYTF
TRBV2	TRBJ1-1	TRBD1	few	TGTGCCAGCATCAGAGACAGGGGTACTGAAGCTTTCTTT	CASIRDRGTEAFF
TRBV19	TRBJ2-1	.	once	TGTGCCAGTACCCCTCTGGCGGGCGGCTACAATGAGCAGTTCTTC	CASTPLAGGYNEQFF